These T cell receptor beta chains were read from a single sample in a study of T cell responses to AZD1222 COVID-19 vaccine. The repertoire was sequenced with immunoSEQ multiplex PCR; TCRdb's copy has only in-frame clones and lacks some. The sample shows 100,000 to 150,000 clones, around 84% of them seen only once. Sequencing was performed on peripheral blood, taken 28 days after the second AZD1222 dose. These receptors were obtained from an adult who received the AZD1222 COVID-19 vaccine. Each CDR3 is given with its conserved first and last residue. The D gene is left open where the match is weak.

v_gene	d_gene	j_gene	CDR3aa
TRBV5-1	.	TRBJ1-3	CASIGSGNTIYF
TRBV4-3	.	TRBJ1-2	CASSQKSRADGYTF
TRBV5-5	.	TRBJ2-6	CASFPISGANVLTF
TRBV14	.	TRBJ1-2	CASSQGVEVYGYTF
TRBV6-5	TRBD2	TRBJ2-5	CASSRLAGVQETQYF
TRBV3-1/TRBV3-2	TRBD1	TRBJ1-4	CASSHRQGARNEKLFF
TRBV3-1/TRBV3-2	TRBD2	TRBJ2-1	CASSTMMRGAYNEQFF
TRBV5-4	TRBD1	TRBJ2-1	CATVRDSVYNEQFF
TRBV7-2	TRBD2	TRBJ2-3	CASSLGRGVGTDTQYF
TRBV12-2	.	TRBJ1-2	CASRLAGTRSLVGYTF
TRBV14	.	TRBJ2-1	CASSQDMGNEQFF
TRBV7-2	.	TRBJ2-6	CASSRDTTSSGANVLTF
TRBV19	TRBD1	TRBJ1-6	CASSVQGALSPLHF
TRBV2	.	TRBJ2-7	CASSDRGGLEQYF
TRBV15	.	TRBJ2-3	CATSSAVGTQYF
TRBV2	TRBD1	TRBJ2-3	CATGQSTDTQYF
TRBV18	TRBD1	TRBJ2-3	CASSPGTDSSTDTQYF
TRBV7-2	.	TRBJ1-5	CASSLARGVSGPQHF
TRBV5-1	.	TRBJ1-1	CASSQMTVNTEAFF
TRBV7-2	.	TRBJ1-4	CASSRTRLPNEKLFF
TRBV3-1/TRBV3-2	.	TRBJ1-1	CASSQPGGGTEAFF
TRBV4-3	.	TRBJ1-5	CASSQWGSNQPQHF
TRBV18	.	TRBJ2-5	CASSPNFQETQYF
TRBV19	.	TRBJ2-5	CASSIGGLGETQYF
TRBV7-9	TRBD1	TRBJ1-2	CASSLGQLNYFGYTF
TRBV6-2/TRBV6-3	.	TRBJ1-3	CASSYGRSSGNTIYF
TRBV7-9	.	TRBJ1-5	CASSPGQQDQPQHF
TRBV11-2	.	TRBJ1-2	CASSLAQNYGYTF
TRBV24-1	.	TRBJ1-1	CATSDLSKGQIF
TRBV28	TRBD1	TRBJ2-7	CASSFSRAGGDEQYF
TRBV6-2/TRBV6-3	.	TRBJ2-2	CASSGAGELFF
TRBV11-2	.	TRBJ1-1	CASSLEGVGTEAFF
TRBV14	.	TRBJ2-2	CASSQLRGNGELFF
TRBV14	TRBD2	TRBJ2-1	CASSQDRRLAGPRGEQFF
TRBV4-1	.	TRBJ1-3	CASSQGGWAAVYF
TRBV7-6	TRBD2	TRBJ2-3	CASSSSGGQPDTQYF
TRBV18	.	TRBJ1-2	CASSPGGTGRAGGYTF
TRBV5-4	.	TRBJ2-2	CASSLQTATGELFF
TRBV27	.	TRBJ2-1	CASSPPLFHEQFF
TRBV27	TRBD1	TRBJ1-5	CASSLFGQVNQPQHF
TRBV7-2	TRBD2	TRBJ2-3	CASSFWRGSTDTQYF
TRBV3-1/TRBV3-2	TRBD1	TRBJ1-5	CASSLGDRNNQPQHF
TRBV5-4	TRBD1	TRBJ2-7	CASNDRGHYEQYF
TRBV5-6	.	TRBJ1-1	CASSPTWGGEAFF
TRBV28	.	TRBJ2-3	CASSLTGSFTDTQYF
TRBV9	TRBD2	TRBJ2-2	CASGLAGVNTGELFF
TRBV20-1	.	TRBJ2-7	CSARETIQYF
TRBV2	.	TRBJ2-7	CASTRSVRSYEQYF
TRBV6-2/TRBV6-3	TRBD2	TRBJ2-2	CASSYPILAGGPNTGELFF
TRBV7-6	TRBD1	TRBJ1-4	CASSWGTGLNEKLFF
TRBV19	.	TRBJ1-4	CASNRVTTNEKLFF
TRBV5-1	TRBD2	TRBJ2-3	CASSRREAGEAGTDTQYF